The 4 T cell receptor beta chains given below trace back to one sample, sequenced in a study of T-cell reconstitution after alpha-beta-depleted transplantation in children. Library preparation (for TCRbeta) was performed with unique molecular identifiers. TCRdb passed the PCR reads through MiXCR, listing each CDR3 protein once. The sample has 500,000 to 600,000 distinct CDR3 sequences, around 17% seen once. The sequencing here drew on PBMCs from the stem cell graft donor, taken from the stem cell graft. The receptors were gathered from a human donor who donated a stem cell graft to a child with acute lymphoblastic leukemia.

The sample holds a few counts of this clonotype. This chain uses TRBV13 with TRBJ2-7; D may match TRBD1 or TRBD2 (6 bases each). The CDR3 totals 16 residues. Deletions cut 1 base from V and 4 bases from J, with 17 bases between. The germline V gene has CDR1 PRHDT and CDR2 FYEKMQ (reference sequence). The DNA for the CDR3 is TGTGCCAGCAGCTTAGAAGGGGGACTCGCCGGATACGAGCAGTACTTC. It translates to CASSLEGGLAGYEQYF.

The J gene is TRBJ1-3, the V gene TRBV5-1; D not certain. Looked up from germline, CDR1 is SGHRS and CDR2 is YFSETQ. V was trimmed by 3 bases and J by 7 bases, leaving 17 bases between them. The length of the CDR3 is 15 residues. DNA for the CDR3: TGCGCCAGCAGCTCAACCGGAGGCGGTGGCAACACCATATATTTT. Translated, it gives CASSSTGGGGNTIYF.

V is TRBV6-5 and J is TRBJ2-1, with 15 bases that match TRBD2. This CDR3 is 18 amino acids long. V lost 4 bases and J lost 3; bases outside the gene matches: 7. Per germline, CDR1 MNHEY and CDR2 SVGAGI. The CDR3 protein is CASSFLGLAGGHYNEQFF. The DNA of the CDR3 is TGTGCCAGCAGTTTCCTCGGACTAGCGGGAGGGCACTACAATGAGCAGTTCTTC.

The rearrangement uses TRBV4-1 and TRBJ1-4; 9 bases are shared with TRBD1. The ends lost 4 bases at V and 7 bases at J; junction bases unmatched: 4. The CDR3 covers 14 residues. The germline gives CDR1 MGHRA, CDR2 YSYEKL. The CDR3 spells CASSRTGGREKLFF. The CDR3 DNA reads TGCGCCAGCAGCCGAACAGGGGGCCGTGAAAAACTGTTTTTT.